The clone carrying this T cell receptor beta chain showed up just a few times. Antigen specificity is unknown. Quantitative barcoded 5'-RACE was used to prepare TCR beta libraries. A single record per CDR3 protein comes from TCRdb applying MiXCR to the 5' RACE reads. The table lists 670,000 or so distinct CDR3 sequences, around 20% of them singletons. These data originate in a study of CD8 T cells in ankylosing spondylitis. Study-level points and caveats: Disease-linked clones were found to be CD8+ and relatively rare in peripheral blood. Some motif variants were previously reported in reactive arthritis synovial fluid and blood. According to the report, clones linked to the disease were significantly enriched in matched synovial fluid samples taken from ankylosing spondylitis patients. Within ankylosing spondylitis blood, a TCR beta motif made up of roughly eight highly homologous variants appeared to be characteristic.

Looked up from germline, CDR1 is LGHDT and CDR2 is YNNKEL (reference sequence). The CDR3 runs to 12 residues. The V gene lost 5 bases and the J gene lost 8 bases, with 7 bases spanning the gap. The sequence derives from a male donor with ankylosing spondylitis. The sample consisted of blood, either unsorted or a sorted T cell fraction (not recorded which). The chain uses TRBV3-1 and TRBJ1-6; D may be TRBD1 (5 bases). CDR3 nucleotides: TGTGCCAGCAGCGTCAGGGATTCACCCCTCCACTTT. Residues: CASSVRDSPLHF. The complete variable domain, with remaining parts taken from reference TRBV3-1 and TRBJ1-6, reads DTAVSQTPKYLVTQMGNDKSIKCEQNLGHDTMYWYKQDSKKFLKIMFSYNNKELIINETVPNRFSPKSPDKAHLNLHINSLELGDSAVYFCASSVRDSPLHFGNGTRLTVT.